The rows below give T cell receptor beta chains drawn from one sample of a study of T cell changes during pregnancy in multiple sclerosis. Data came from immunoSEQ multiplex PCR; TCRdb stores just in-frame clones and leaves some out. The sample includes 100,000 or so clones, about 90% of them seen just once. The input for sequencing was peripheral blood, taken in the second trimester of pregnancy. These TCRs come from a female donor with multiple sclerosis, enrolled in a pregnancy study. Both conserved end residues are part of each CDR3. Each record gives: CDR3 DNA, CDR3 protein, V gene, clone size, D gene, J gene. D genes are given only for firm matches. Clone size is given for some rows only: seen once, a few or many times, or a class if the clone is expanded.

DNA: TGTGCCAGCAGCTTGGTTGGTTCTGGGCGGGAAAACGAGCAGTACTTC; CDR3: CASSLVGSGRENEQYF; V: TRBV5-4; size: -; D: -; J: TRBJ2-7
DNA: TGTGCCAGCAGCTCACCGGGACAGGGCCTATCTGGAAACACCATATATTTT; CDR3: CASSSPGQGLSGNTIYF; V: TRBV7-2; size: -; D: TRBD1; J: TRBJ1-3
DNA: TGTGCCAGCAGCTCACAGGGGGTCGGCGCCTACGAGCAGTACTTC; CDR3: CASSSQGVGAYEQYF; V: TRBV7-9; size: -; D: TRBD1; J: TRBJ2-7
DNA: TGCGCCAGCAGAGACCCCAGCGGGAGCTCCTACAATGAGCAGTTCTTC; CDR3: CASRDPSGSSYNEQFF; V: TRBV5-1; size: -; D: TRBD2; J: TRBJ2-1
DNA: TGTGCCAGCAGCTTGAGGTCGGGAACTGAAGCTTTCTTT; CDR3: CASSLRSGTEAFF; V: TRBV7-6; size: -; D: -; J: TRBJ1-1
DNA: TGTGCCTGGAGTAAGGGCGGGAGGCGGGGTGATACGCAGTATTTT; CDR3: CAWSKGGRRGDTQYF; V: TRBV30; size: -; D: TRBD2; J: TRBJ2-3
DNA: TGTGCCAGCAGTTGGATAAGAGGACAGAGCTCTGGAAACACCATATATTTT; CDR3: CASSWIRGQSSGNTIYF; V: TRBV28; size: -; D: -; J: TRBJ1-3
DNA: TGTGCCAGCAGCTCCGCCGGGACTAGCGGGAGTGGAACCGGGGAGCTGTTTTTT; CDR3: CASSSAGTSGSGTGELFF; V: TRBV5-4; size: medium-sized; D: TRBD2; J: TRBJ2-2
DNA: TGTGCCAGCAGCACCGGGACTAGCAGGCGTTACGAGCAGTACTTC; CDR3: CASSTGTSRRYEQYF; V: TRBV6-5; size: -; D: TRBD2; J: TRBJ2-7
DNA: TGTGCCAGCAGCGATACAGGGGGCCCGAATGAAAAACTGTTTTTT; CDR3: CASSDTGGPNEKLFF; V: TRBV6-4; size: once; D: TRBD1; J: TRBJ1-4
DNA: TGTGCCAGTAGAGGGGGAGAGACCCAGTACTTC; CDR3: CASRGGETQYF; V: TRBV19; size: -; D: -; J: TRBJ2-5
DNA: TGCGCCAGCAGCTTGTTACCCGGGACTAGCGGGAGAAGGGTCTACAATGAGCAGTTCTTC; CDR3: CASSLLPGTSGRRVYNEQFF; V: TRBV5-1; size: -; D: TRBD2; J: TRBJ2-1
DNA: TGTGCCAGCAGCCCCACCCCGACATGGGCGGAAGCTTTCTTT; CDR3: CASSPTPTWAEAFF; V: TRBV6-5; size: -; D: -; J: TRBJ1-1
DNA: TGTGCCAGTAGTATTCTCCATGGACAGGGGAGGACTGAAGCTTTCTTT; CDR3: CASSILHGQGRTEAFF; V: TRBV19; size: few; D: TRBD1; J: TRBJ1-1
DNA: TGTGCCAGCTCACCAAAACGGGACACTGAAGCTTTCTTT; CDR3: CASSPKRDTEAFF; V: TRBV18; size: once; D: -; J: TRBJ1-1
DNA: TGTGCCAGCAGTTTAGAGGTTAGAGCGGGAGGGTACAATGAGCAGTTCTTC; CDR3: CASSLEVRAGGYNEQFF; V: TRBV27; size: few; D: TRBD2; J: TRBJ2-1
DNA: TGTGCCAGCAGCGGGCCCGGGAGGGGACCTCTCGATACGCAGTATTTT; CDR3: CASSGPGRGPLDTQYF; V: TRBV9; size: -; D: TRBD2; J: TRBJ2-3
DNA: TGCGCCAGCAGCAATGACAGGCCCACAGATACGCAGTATTTT; CDR3: CASSNDRPTDTQYF; V: TRBV5-1; size: -; D: -; J: TRBJ2-3
DNA: TGTGCCAGCAGTTTACCCAACAGGGACGAGCAGTACTTC; CDR3: CASSLPNRDEQYF; V: TRBV28; size: once; D: -; J: TRBJ2-7
DNA: TGCGCCAGCAGCCCAGGGACAGGGGCCACTGAAGCTTTCTTT; CDR3: CASSPGTGATEAFF; V: TRBV4-3; size: once; D: TRBD1; J: TRBJ1-1
DNA: TGTGCCAGTAGCCATGACACCTTCTATGGCTACACCTTC; CDR3: CASSHDTFYGYTF; V: TRBV19; size: -; D: -; J: TRBJ1-2